A selection of T cell receptor beta chains follows, all from one sample in a study of T cell responses to AZD1222 COVID-19 vaccine. TCRdb's copy holds only in-frame clones and misses some; the assay was immunoSEQ multiplex PCR. The table records tens of thousands of clones, around 92% of them present only once. This sample comprised peripheral blood, obtained on day 0 of AZD1222 vaccination. All receptors come from an adult in good health. CDR3s include the opening cysteine and the closing phenylalanine or tryptophan.

len: 13; v_gene: TRBV27; j_gene: TRBJ1-6; CDR3aa: CASSLSIYSPLHF
len: 13; v_gene: TRBV27; j_gene: TRBJ1-5; CDR3aa: CASSLWTSQPQHF
len: 16; v_gene: TRBV5-1; j_gene: TRBJ2-2; CDR3aa: CASSLGLAGLTGELFF
len: 15; v_gene: TRBV7-9; j_gene: TRBJ2-2; CDR3aa: CASSLGLANTGELFF
len: 15; v_gene: TRBV7-8; j_gene: TRBJ2-1; CDR3aa: CASFAQLAYYNEQFF
len: 18; v_gene: TRBV19; j_gene: TRBJ1-6; CDR3aa: CASSTGQARSSYNSPLHF
len: 13; v_gene: TRBV13; j_gene: TRBJ2-2; CDR3aa: CASKLPNTGELFF
len: 14; v_gene: TRBV29-1; j_gene: TRBJ1-3; CDR3aa: CSAATGPSGNTIYF
len: 15; v_gene: TRBV6-5; j_gene: TRBJ2-2; CDR3aa: CASRTSGRNTGELFF
len: 12; v_gene: TRBV6-6; j_gene: TRBJ2-3; CDR3aa: CASSTGGDTQYF
len: 15; v_gene: TRBV7-9; j_gene: TRBJ1-4; CDR3aa: CASSPGGAENEKLFF
len: 13; v_gene: TRBV18; j_gene: TRBJ2-5; CDR3aa: CASSLDSQETQYF
len: 13; v_gene: TRBV7-9; j_gene: TRBJ1-1; CDR3aa: CASSFYPNLEAFF
len: 12; v_gene: TRBV9; j_gene: TRBJ2-1; CDR3aa: CASSHGVGEQFF
len: 15; v_gene: TRBV19; j_gene: TRBJ2-3; CDR3aa: CASRNRGGSTDTQYF
len: 15; v_gene: TRBV6-5; j_gene: TRBJ2-3; CDR3aa: CASRWASGITDTQYF
len: 14; v_gene: TRBV5-4; j_gene: TRBJ2-5; CDR3aa: CASSLTAREETQYF
len: 15; v_gene: TRBV24-1; j_gene: TRBJ2-3; CDR3aa: CATSDSGQGPDTQYF
len: 15; v_gene: TRBV11-2; j_gene: TRBJ1-1; CDR3aa: CASSLDQVMNTEAFF
len: 15; v_gene: TRBV28; j_gene: TRBJ1-5; CDR3aa: CASSSYRVGNQPQHF
len: 15; v_gene: TRBV5-1; j_gene: TRBJ2-1; CDR3aa: CASSEDSFSYNEQFF
len: 16; v_gene: TRBV7-9; j_gene: TRBJ1-2; CDR3aa: CASSYLLGQGVQGYTF
len: 16; v_gene: TRBV6-1; j_gene: TRBJ2-5; CDR3aa: CASSEAGTSGRETQYF
len: 17; v_gene: TRBV6-1; j_gene: TRBJ1-5; CDR3aa: CASSEARSGPVDQPQHF
len: 15; v_gene: TRBV6-6; j_gene: TRBJ2-7; CDR3aa: CASSTPGTSSHEQYF
len: 12; v_gene: TRBV2; j_gene: TRBJ2-3; CDR3aa: CASSDPRDTQYF
len: 14; v_gene: TRBV7-3; j_gene: TRBJ2-3; CDR3aa: CASSLAGLKDTQYF
len: 14; v_gene: TRBV3-1/TRBV3-2; j_gene: TRBJ1-5; CDR3aa: CASSLGQGNQPQHF
len: 16; v_gene: TRBV6-5; j_gene: TRBJ1-1; CDR3aa: CASSYGQGVMNTEAFF
len: 12; v_gene: TRBV4-1; j_gene: TRBJ1-4; CDR3aa: CASSLPYEKLFF
len: 16; v_gene: TRBV5-1; j_gene: TRBJ2-5; CDR3aa: CASSPGTSGVQETQYF
len: 14; v_gene: TRBV28; j_gene: TRBJ1-4; CDR3aa: CASSLMRANEKLFF
len: 14; v_gene: TRBV5-1; j_gene: TRBJ2-7; CDR3aa: CASSLDPNTYEQYF
len: 16; v_gene: TRBV5-1; j_gene: TRBJ2-7; CDR3aa: CASSLGSGTGDHEQYF
len: 15; v_gene: TRBV5-5; j_gene: TRBJ1-1; CDR3aa: CASSLAWGTNTEAFF
len: 14; v_gene: TRBV7-2; j_gene: TRBJ2-1; CDR3aa: CASSLKGSAGWQFF
len: 17; v_gene: TRBV11-2; j_gene: TRBJ2-7; CDR3aa: CASSFLSSGRAMDEQYF
len: 16; v_gene: TRBV9; j_gene: TRBJ2-1; CDR3aa: CASSVGSLGSYNEQFF
len: 15; v_gene: TRBV10-2; j_gene: TRBJ2-7; CDR3aa: CASSLTSGSSYEQYF
len: 14; v_gene: TRBV6-5; j_gene: TRBJ2-2; CDR3aa: CASRAGGARGELFF
len: 13; v_gene: TRBV28; j_gene: TRBJ1-2; CDR3aa: CASSLSIGAGYTF
len: 14; v_gene: TRBV3-1/TRBV3-2; j_gene: TRBJ2-1; CDR3aa: CASSQEGGYNEQFF
len: 13; v_gene: TRBV5-8; j_gene: TRBJ2-1; CDR3aa: CAIRLAGGNEQFF
len: 15; v_gene: TRBV9; j_gene: TRBJ2-1; CDR3aa: CASSASGTGLNEQFF
len: 15; v_gene: TRBV5-1; j_gene: TRBJ1-5; CDR3aa: CASSLGGQGDQPQHF
len: 15; v_gene: TRBV19; j_gene: TRBJ1-5; CDR3aa: CASSWDSPGNQPQHF
len: 13; v_gene: TRBV6-5; j_gene: TRBJ1-5; CDR3aa: CASSYEGSQPQHF
len: 15; v_gene: TRBV5-1; j_gene: TRBJ1-5; CDR3aa: CASSLRGQVLEPQHF
len: 17; v_gene: TRBV7-9; j_gene: TRBJ1-3; CDR3aa: CASSLGRQGVIGNTIYF
len: 14; v_gene: TRBV6-5; j_gene: TRBJ1-1; CDR3aa: CASTAGAENTEAFF
len: 11; v_gene: TRBV6-2/TRBV6-3; j_gene: TRBJ2-1; CDR3aa: CASSFDNEQFF
len: 14; v_gene: TRBV7-2; j_gene: TRBJ1-2; CDR3aa: CASSLAHHIYGYTF